This is a list of T cell receptor beta chains from one sample in a study of cytomegalovirus exposure and HLA in healthy donors. Clones were sequenced by immunoSEQ multiplex PCR, and TCRdb holds only the in-frame ones, with some missing. The sample includes over 150,000 clones, 70% to 85% of them seen just once. Source material: PBMCs. These receptors were obtained from a boy between 2 and 10 years old in good health and CMV-seronegative. Both conserved end residues are part of each CDR3. The D gene is left open where the match is weak. Clone sizes are given selectively: once, few, many, or a class where the clone is expanded.

clone size	D gene	V gene	J gene	CDR3 protein	CDR3 DNA
.	.	TRBV7-9	TRBJ1-2	CASSTTGTISGYGYTF	TGTGCCAGCAGCACTACCGGGACAATCAGCGGCTATGGCTACACCTTC
.	TRBD1	TRBV19	TRBJ1-1	CASSRRQGANTEAFF	TGTGCCAGTAGTCGCCGGCAGGGGGCCAACACTGAAGCTTTCTTT
.	TRBD1	TRBV9	TRBJ2-6	CASSTQGAGANVLTF	TGTGCCAGCAGCACTCAGGGGGCTGGGGCCAACGTCCTGACTTTC
.	TRBD1	TRBV7-2	TRBJ1-1	CASSNAQGFTEAFF	TGTGCCAGCAGCAACGCACAGGGGTTCACTGAAGCTTTCTTT
.	.	TRBV25-1	TRBJ1-1	CASSPRGSMNTEAFF	TGTGCCAGCAGTCCCCGAGGCAGCATGAACACTGAAGCTTTCTTT
.	TRBD1	TRBV7-3	TRBJ2-3	CASSLGAGTGIFTDTQYF	TGTGCCAGCAGCTTGGGGGCCGGGACAGGGATTTTCACAGATACGCAGTATTTT
.	.	TRBV19	TRBJ1-2	CASSIDAHYGYTF	TGTGCCAGTAGTATCGATGCGCACTATGGCTACACCTTC
.	.	TRBV5-6	TRBJ2-7	CASSFGQSSYEQYF	TGTGCCAGCAGCTTCGGACAGAGCTCCTACGAGCAGTACTTC
.	TRBD2	TRBV7-2	TRBJ2-1	CASSSRLAGSYNEQFF	TGTGCCAGCAGCTCTCGACTAGCGGGGTCCTACAATGAGCAGTTCTTC
.	.	TRBV6-5	TRBJ2-3	CASTSRRSGPDTQYF	TGTGCCAGCACGAGCAGGAGGAGCGGCCCAGATACGCAGTATTTT
.	.	TRBV6-1	TRBJ1-3	CASSEAPSTGYSGNTIYF	TGTGCCAGCAGTGAAGCCCCCTCGACAGGATACTCTGGAAACACCATATATTTT
.	TRBD1	TRBV6-5	TRBJ1-1	CASSRQGYKPEAFF	TGTGCCAGCAGTAGACAGGGTTATAAACCTGAAGCTTTCTTT
once	.	TRBV29-1	TRBJ2-7	CSVGGAGGSEQYF	TGCAGCGTTGGGGGGGCGGGCGGGAGCGAGCAGTACTTC
.	TRBD2	TRBV9	TRBJ2-3	CASERGGTDTQYF	TGTGCCAGCGAGCGGGGTGGAACAGATACGCAGTATTTT
.	.	TRBV4-3	TRBJ2-5	CASSQDLRLQETQYF	TGCGCCAGCAGCCAAGATCTGAGACTCCAAGAGACCCAGTACTTC
.	TRBD2	TRBV5-5	TRBJ2-5	CASSRGLAGRETQYF	TGTGCCAGCAGCCGGGGACTAGCAGGGAGAGAGACCCAGTACTTC
.	TRBD2	TRBV7-3	TRBJ2-4	CASSLWGGAKNIQYF	TGTGCCAGCAGCCTCTGGGGGGGAGCCAAAAACATTCAGTACTTC
once	.	TRBV12-5	TRBJ1-5	CASAPGDQPQHF	TGTGCTAGTGCGCCGGGTGACCAGCCCCAGCATTTT
few	.	TRBV5-4	TRBJ2-2	CASSSIAAPSPGELFF	TGTGCCAGCAGCTCGATAGCGGCCCCCTCCCCCGGGGAGCTGTTTTTT
.	TRBD1	TRBV7-8	TRBJ1-5	CPPGTEDRAHNQPQHF	TGTCCTCCGGGGACCGAGGACAGGGCCCACAATCAGCCCCAGCATTTT
.	.	TRBV21-1	TRBJ1-1	CAEEVHTEAFF	TGTGCCGAGGAGGTACACACTGAAGCTTTCTTT
.	.	TRBV9	TRBJ2-1	CASSGSAGQFF	TGTGCCAGCAGCGGATCCGCGGGGCAGTTCTTC
.	.	TRBV11-1	TRBJ2-7	CASSTGGPYEQYF	TGTGCCAGCAGCACCGGGGGTCCCTACGAGCAGTACTTC
.	.	TRBV4-1	TRBJ2-6	CASSHQTGISGANVLTF	TGCGCCAGCAGCCATCAAACAGGGATCTCTGGGGCCAACGTCCTGACTTTC
.	.	TRBV29-1	TRBJ2-5	CSVDGGSETQYF	TGCAGCGTTGACGGGGGTTCCGAGACCCAGTACTTC
.	.	TRBV27	TRBJ1-4	CASRPLTGEKLFF	TGTGCCAGCAGACCACTGACAGGTGAAAAACTGTTTTTT
.	TRBD2	TRBV7-7	TRBJ2-4	CASSLALAGGKHFLAKNIQYF	TGTGCTAGCAGCTTAGCCTTAGCGGGGGGCAAACATTTTCTAGCCAAAAACATTCAGTACTTC